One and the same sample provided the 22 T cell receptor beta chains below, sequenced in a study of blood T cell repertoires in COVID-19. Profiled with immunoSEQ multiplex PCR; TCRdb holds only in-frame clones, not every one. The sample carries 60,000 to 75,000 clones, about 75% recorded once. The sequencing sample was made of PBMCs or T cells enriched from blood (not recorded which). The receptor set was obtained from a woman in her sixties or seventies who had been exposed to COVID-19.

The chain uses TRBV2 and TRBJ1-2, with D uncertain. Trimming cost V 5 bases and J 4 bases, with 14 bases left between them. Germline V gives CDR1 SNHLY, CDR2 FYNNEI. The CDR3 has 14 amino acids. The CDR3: CASSFDLGGYGYTF. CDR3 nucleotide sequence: TGTGCCAGCAGTTTTGACCTTGGAGGCTATGGCTACACCTTC.

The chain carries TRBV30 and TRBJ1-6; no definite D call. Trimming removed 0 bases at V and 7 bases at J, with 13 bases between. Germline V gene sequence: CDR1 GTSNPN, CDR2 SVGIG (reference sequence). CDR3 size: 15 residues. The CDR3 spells CAWSVSARVNSPLHF. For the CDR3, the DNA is TGTGCCTGGAGTGTTTCGGCGAGGGTGAATTCACCCCTCCACTTT.

CDR3: CASSLRQGAFEQYF. The CDR3, as DNA: TGTGCCAGCAGCTTAAGGCAGGGGGCGTTCGAGCAGTACTTC. The chain recombines TRBV7-6 with TRBJ2-7; TRBD1 aligns across 8 bases. Germline V CDR1 and CDR2: SGHVS, FNYEAQ. The ends lost 2 bases at V and 6 bases at J; junction bases unmatched: 6. The CDR3 contains 14 residues.

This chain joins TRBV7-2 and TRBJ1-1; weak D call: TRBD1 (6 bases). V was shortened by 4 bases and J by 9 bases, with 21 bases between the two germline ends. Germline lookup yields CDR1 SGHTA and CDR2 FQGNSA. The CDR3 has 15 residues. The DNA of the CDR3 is TGTGCCAGCAGCTCCGCCTCGGGTGGACAGCTAAAAGCTTTCTTT. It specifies CASSSASGGQLKAFF.

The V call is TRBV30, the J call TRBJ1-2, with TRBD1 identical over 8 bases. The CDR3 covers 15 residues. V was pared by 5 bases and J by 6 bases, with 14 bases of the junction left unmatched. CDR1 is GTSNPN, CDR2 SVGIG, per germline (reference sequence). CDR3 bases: TGTGCCTGGGGCAACCCCAGGACAGGGAAGGATGGCTACACCTTC. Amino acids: CAWGNPRTGKDGYTF.

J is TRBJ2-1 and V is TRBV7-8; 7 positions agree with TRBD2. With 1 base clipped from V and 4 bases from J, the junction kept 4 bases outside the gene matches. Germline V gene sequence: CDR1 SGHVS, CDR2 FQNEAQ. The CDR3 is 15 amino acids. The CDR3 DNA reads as TGTGCCAGCAGCTTAGGGCTAGCGGTATACAATGAGCAGTTCTTC. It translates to CASSLGLAVYNEQFF.

The CDR3 loop reads CATSDSLQGGVETQYF. The CDR3, as DNA: TGTGCCACCAGTGACTCCCTCCAGGGAGGGGTGGAGACCCAGTACTTC. The chain combines TRBV24-1 with TRBJ2-5, with TRBD2 identical over 7 bases. This CDR3 region has 16 residues. The germline gives CDR1 KGHDR, CDR2 SFDVKD. V shed 4 bases and J 5 bases; nucleotides not matched to a gene: 12.

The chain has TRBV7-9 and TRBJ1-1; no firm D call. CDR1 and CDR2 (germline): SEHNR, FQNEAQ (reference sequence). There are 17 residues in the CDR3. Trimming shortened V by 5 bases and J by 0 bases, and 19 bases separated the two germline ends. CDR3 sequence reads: CASSTDPGWYLNTEAFF. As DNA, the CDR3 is TGTGCCAGCAGCACGGACCCGGGATGGTATTTGAACACTGAAGCTTTCTTT.

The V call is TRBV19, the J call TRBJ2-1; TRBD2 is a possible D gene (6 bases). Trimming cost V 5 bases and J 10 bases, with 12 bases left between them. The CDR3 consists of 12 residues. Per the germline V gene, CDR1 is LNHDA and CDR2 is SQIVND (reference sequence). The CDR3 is CASSGGLGEQFF. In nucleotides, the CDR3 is TGTGCCAGTAGTGGGGGGTTAGGGGAGCAGTTCTTC.

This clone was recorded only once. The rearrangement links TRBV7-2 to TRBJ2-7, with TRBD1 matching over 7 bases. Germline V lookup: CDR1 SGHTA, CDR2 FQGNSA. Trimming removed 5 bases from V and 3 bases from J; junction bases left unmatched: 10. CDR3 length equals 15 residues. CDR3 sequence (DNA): TGTGCCAGCAGCCCCTTCCCGGGACAGCACTACGAGCAGTACTTC. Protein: CASSPFPGQHYEQYF.

The CDR3 nucleotides read TGCGCCAGCAGCTCGCCTGACAGGGGGCTCACCGGGGAGCTGTTTTTT. It encodes CASSSPDRGLTGELFF. This chain joins TRBV5-1 and TRBJ2-2; 10 nucleotides match TRBD1. V dropped 3 bases and J dropped 4; count of bases not matched to a gene: 6. CDR3 length: 16 amino acids. CDR1 SGHRS and CDR2 YFSETQ come from the germline V gene.

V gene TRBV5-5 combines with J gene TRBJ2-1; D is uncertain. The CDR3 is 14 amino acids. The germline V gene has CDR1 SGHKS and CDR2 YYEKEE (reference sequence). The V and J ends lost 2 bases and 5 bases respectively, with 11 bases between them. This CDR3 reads CASSLSVSNNEQFF. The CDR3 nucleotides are TGTGCCAGCAGCTTATCAGTGTCCAACAATGAGCAGTTCTTC.

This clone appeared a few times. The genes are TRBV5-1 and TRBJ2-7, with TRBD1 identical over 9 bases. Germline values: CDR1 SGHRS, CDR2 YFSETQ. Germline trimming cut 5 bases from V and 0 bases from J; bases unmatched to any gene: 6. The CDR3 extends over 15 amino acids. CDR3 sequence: CASSRGQGSSYEQYF. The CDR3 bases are TGCGCCAGCAGTCGCGGACAGGGGTCCTCCTACGAGCAGTACTTC.

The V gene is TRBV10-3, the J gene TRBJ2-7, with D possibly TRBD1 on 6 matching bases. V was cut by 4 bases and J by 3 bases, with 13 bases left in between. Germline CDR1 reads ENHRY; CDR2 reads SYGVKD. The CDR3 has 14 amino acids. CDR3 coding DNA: TGTGCCATCAGTGGGACAGCACTAGACTACGAGCAGTACTTC. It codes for CAISGTALDYEQYF.

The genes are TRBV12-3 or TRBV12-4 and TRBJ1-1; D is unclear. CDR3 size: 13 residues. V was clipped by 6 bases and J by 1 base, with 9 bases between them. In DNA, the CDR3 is TGTGCCAGCAGCCTCCTCCGGAACACTGAAGCTTTCTTT. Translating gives CASSLLRNTEAFF.

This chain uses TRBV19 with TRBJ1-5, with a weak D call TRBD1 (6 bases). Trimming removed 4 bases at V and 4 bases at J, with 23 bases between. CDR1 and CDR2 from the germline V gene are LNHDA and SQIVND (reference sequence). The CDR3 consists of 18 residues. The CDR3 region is CASSKGRVRGGENQPQHF. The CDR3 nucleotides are TGTGCCAGTAGTAAGGGGCGAGTCAGGGGCGGTGAAAATCAGCCCCAGCATTTT.

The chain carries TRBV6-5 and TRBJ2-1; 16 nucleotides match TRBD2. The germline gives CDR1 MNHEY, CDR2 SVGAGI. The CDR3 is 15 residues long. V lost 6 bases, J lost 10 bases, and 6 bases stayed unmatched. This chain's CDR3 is CASRGTSGRASEQFF. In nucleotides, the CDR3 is TGTGCCAGCAGGGGGACTAGCGGGAGGGCCAGCGAGCAGTTCTTC.

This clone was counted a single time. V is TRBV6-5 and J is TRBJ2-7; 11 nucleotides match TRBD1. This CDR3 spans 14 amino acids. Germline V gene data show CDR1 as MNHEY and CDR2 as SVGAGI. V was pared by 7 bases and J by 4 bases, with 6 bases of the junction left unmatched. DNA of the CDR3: TGTGCCAGCAAGTCGGGGACAGGGGGGTACGAGCAGTACTTC. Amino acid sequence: CASKSGTGGYEQYF.

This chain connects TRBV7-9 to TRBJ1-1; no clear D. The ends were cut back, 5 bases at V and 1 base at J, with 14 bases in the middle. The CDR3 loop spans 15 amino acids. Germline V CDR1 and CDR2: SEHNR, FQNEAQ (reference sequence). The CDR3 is CASSRWERENTEAFF. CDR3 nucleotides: TGTGCCAGCAGCCGCTGGGAGAGGGAGAACACTGAAGCTTTCTTT.

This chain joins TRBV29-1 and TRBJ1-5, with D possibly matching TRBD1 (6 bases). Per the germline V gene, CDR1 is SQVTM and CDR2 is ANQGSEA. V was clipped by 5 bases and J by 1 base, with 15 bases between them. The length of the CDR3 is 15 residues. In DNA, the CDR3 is TGCAGCGTTCGGGTTGGGGGCGCAAGCAATCAGCCCCAGCATTTT. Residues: CSVRVGGASNQPQHF.

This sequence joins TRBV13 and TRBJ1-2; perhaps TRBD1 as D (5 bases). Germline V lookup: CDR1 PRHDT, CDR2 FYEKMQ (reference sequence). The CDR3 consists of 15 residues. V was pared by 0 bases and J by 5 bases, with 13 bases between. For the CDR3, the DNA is TGTGCCAGCAGCTTAGGGCCAGGGCAAGGGTATGGCTACACCTTC. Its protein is CASSLGPGQGYGYTF.

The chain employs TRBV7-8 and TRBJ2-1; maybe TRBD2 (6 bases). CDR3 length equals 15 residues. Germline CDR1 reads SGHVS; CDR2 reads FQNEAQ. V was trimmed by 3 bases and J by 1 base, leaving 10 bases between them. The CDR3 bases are TGTGCCAGCAGCTTCCAGGGAGGTTCCTACAATGAGCAGTTCTTC. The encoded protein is CASSFQGGSYNEQFF.